These 25 T cell receptor beta chains were all obtained from the same sample, sequenced in a study of T cells in Graves' hyperthyroidism and ophthalmopathy. The source material, RNA transcripts, was used to amplify TCR beta CDR3 regions. During a first-round RT-PCR of the TCR CDR3, the HTBI primer set was used. TCRdb called the multiplex PCR reads again in MiXCR, with one record for every CDR3 protein. The sample has 600,000 to 800,000 distinct CDR3 sequences, roughly a third seen once; the top ten hold around 31%. Sequences were obtained from blood. The receptors were sampled from a woman between 40 and 50 years old with Graves' hyperthyroidism.

In this sample, this clonotype turned up many times. The V gene is TRBV6-5, the J gene TRBJ2-7; D call uncertain. Germline V gene data show CDR1 as MNHEY and CDR2 as SVGAGI. Trimming stripped 2 bases from V and 2 bases from J, with 10 bases between. The CDR3 length is 14 residues. CDR3 sequence: CASSYATPAYEQYF. The CDR3 DNA is TGTGCCAGCAGTTACGCGACACCGGCCTACGAGCAGTACTTC.

This clonotype has just a few counts. This sequence joins TRBV6-5 and TRBJ2-7; D call uncertain. In germline, CDR1 is MNHEY, CDR2 SVGAGI. Trimming removed 2 bases from V and 7 bases from J, with 6 bases in between. This CDR3 has 11 amino acids. The CDR3 loop is CASSYGREQYF. CDR3 DNA sequence: TGTGCCAGCAGTTACGGGCGGGAGCAGTACTTC.

This clonotype was seen at least ten times. The chain links TRBV7-2 to TRBJ1-5; the D gene is possibly TRBD1 (5 bases). This CDR3 contains 15 residues. Trimming left V 1 base short and J 9 bases short, with 16 bases between. Per the germline V gene, CDR1 is SGHTA and CDR2 is FQGNSA. This chain's CDR3 is CASSLVGGAVRPQHF. Here the CDR3 DNA reads TGTGCCAGCAGCTTAGTGGGCGGGGCGGTGAGGCCCCAGCATTTT.

Worth noting for this clonotype: At one end, the junction sequence differs from germline, possibly due to a read error. This sequence joins TRBV6-2 or TRBV6-3 and TRBJ2-7; D might be TRBD1 (6 bases). This CDR3 has 13 amino acids. Germline V gives CDR1 MNHEY, CDR2 SVGEGT. Written as DNA, the CDR3 is TGTGCCAGCAGTTACTCCGGGGCCGGGACATCCCACTTC. This sequence encodes CASSYSGAGTSHF.

This clonotype was detected ten times or more. The rearrangement uses TRBV2 and TRBJ2-5; 12 bases match TRBD2. The V gene end was trimmed by 7 bases and the J gene end by 7 bases; junction bases not matched to a gene: 7. The CDR3 consists of 14 residues. Germline-derived CDR1 and CDR2 are SNHLY and FYNNEI. The CDR3 DNA reads as TGTGCCAGCACCCCTAGCGGGGGGGCGGGGACCCAGTACTTC. Translating gives CASTPSGGAGTQYF.

The J gene is TRBJ2-5, the V gene TRBV7-9; 8 bases are shared with TRBD2. The CDR3 loop spans 15 amino acids. Germline values: CDR1 SEHNR, CDR2 FQNEAQ (reference sequence). V trimming: 4 bases; J trimming: 4 bases; junction bases outside the gene matches: 8. CDR3 residues: CASSSRGGPPETQYF. The CDR3 nucleotides are TGTGCCAGCAGCTCCCGGGGGGGCCCCCCAGAGACCCAGTACTTC. Full variable domain (rest looked up from reference TRBV7-9 and TRBJ2-5): DTGVSQNPRHKITKRGQNVTFRCDPISEHNRLYWYRQTLGQGPEFLTYFQNEAQLEKSRLLSDRFSAERPKGSFSTLEIQRTEQGDSAMYLCASSSRGGPPETQYFGPGTRLLVL.

This clonotype was counted many times. The chain carries TRBV12-3 or TRBV12-4 and TRBJ2-7, with a weak D call TRBD2 (5 bases). The CDR3 covers 13 residues. Between the trimmed V and J ends, which lost 6 bases and 3 bases, there was a span of 12 bases. Written as DNA, the CDR3 is TGTGCCAGCAGCTCTAGCACGGGCTACGAGCAGTACTTC. Its protein product is CASSSSTGYEQYF.

This clonotype was recorded many times. The V and J genes are TRBV19 and TRBJ1-5, with TRBD1 matching 7 bases. From germline, CDR1 is LNHDA and CDR2 SQIVND (reference sequence). The CDR3 totals 14 residues. The junction had 2 bases not matched to a gene; V was cut back by 4 bases and J by 2 bases. The CDR3 is CASSNRGGNQPQHF. CDR3 nucleotides: TGTGCCAGTAGTAACAGGGGAGGCAATCAGCCCCAGCATTTT. The whole variable domain, filled in from reference TRBV19 and TRBJ1-5, reads DGGITQSPKYLFRKEGQNVTLSCEQNLNHDAMYWYRQDPGQGLRLIYYSQIVNDFQKGDIAEGYSVSREKKESFPLTVTSAQKNPTAFYLCASSNRGGNQPQHFGDGTRLSIL.

In this sample, this clonotype turned up many times. The chain carries TRBV15 and TRBJ2-5; D is undetermined. Germline lookup yields CDR1 LNHNV and CDR2 YYDKDF (reference sequence). Trimming took 5 bases from V and 7 from J, leaving 8 bases between them. There are 11 residues in the CDR3. CDR3 nucleotide sequence: TGTGCCACCAGCGCACGCGGGACCCAGTACTTC. This gives the protein CATSARGTQYF. The full variable domain, with the rest looked up from reference TRBV15 and TRBJ2-5, is DAMVIQNPRYQVTQFGKPVTLSCSQTLNHNVMYWYQQKSSQAPKLLFHYYDKDFNNEADTPDNFQSRRPNTSFCFLDIRSPGLGDTAMYLCATSARGTQYFGPGTRLLVL.

A few counts support this clonotype. V usage is TRBV12-3 or TRBV12-4 and J usage is TRBJ1-2; TRBD1 is a possible D gene (6 bases). Trimming removed 6 bases at V and 4 bases at J, with 15 bases between. This CDR3 spans 14 amino acids. The CDR3 bases are TGTGCCAGCAGCACCGGGACAAGAGCCTATGGCTACACCTTC. It translates to CASSTGTRAYGYTF.

In the case of this clonotype: Likely a read error: the CDR3 ends without its conserved phenylalanine or tryptophan. The rearrangement uses TRBV19 and TRBJ1-1; 8 bases map to TRBD1. The CDR3 is 13 amino acids. V trimming: 6 bases; J trimming: 5 bases; junction bases outside the gene matches: 5. The germline V gene encodes CDR1 LNHDA and CDR2 SQIVND (reference sequence). The CDR3 sequence: CASSQQGVTEAFL. The CDR3 nucleotides are TGTGCCAGTAGCCAACAGGGGGTAACTGAAGCTTTCCTT.

This chain connects TRBV5-1 to TRBJ1-1; no definite D call. Germline V CDR1 and CDR2: SGHRS, YFSETQ. The CDR3 consists of 12 residues. Deletions cut 6 bases from V and 1 base from J, with 7 bases between. The CDR3 reads CASKHWNTEAFF. CDR3 DNA sequence: TGCGCCAGCAAACATTGGAACACTGAAGCTTTCTTT.

Note on this clonotype: A clone one base away is much larger, so this may be a read error. The genes are TRBV6-5 and TRBJ1-3; D may be TRBD1 (5 bases). This CDR3 comprises 14 residues. Trimming stripped 8 bases from V and 0 bases from J, with 11 bases between. In germline, CDR1 is MNHEY, CDR2 SVGAGI. CDR3 residues: CASHLGPSGNTIYF. CDR3 coding DNA: TGTGCCAGCCACCTGGGACCCTCTGGAAACACCATATATTTT.

The V call is TRBV6-6, the J call TRBJ2-7; TRBD1 is a possible D gene (6 bases). This CDR3 has 15 amino acids. Per the germline V gene, CDR1 is MNHNY and CDR2 is SVGAGI (reference sequence). The V end was cut by 6 bases, the J end by 5 bases, with 20 bases between. The CDR3 spells CASRTNREVFHEQYF. The CDR3, as DNA: TGTGCCAGCAGGACCAACAGGGAAGTGTTCCACGAGCAGTACTTC.

The V and J genes are TRBV4-3 and TRBJ1-2; 7 bases are shared with TRBD1. The CDR3 runs 15 residues. Germline CDR1 is LGHNA and CDR2 is YSLEER. Trimming removed 0 bases from V and 7 bases from J; junction bases left unmatched: 8. CDR3 nucleotides: TGCGCCAGCAGCCAAGATGGTGGAGGGGGCCGTGGCTACACCTTC. Its protein product is CASSQDGGGGRGYTF.

A few counts support this clonotype. This chain joins TRBV7-6 and TRBJ1-1, with D possibly matching TRBD1 (5 bases). The V gene lost 0 bases and the J gene lost 4 bases, with 15 bases spanning the gap. The CDR3 runs 16 residues. From germline, CDR1 is SGHVS and CDR2 FNYEAQ. The CDR3 DNA sequence: TGTGCCAGCAGCTTAGCGGGGGGGGGGACGGGCACTGAAGCTTTCTTT. This sequence encodes CASSLAGGGTGTEAFF.

This clonotype was found once. A read error may be the cause here, since a much bigger clone is one base away. The rearrangement links TRBV20-1 to TRBJ1-6, with 9 bases aligning to TRBD1. The CDR3 contains 14 residues. Germline CDR1 and CDR2: DFQATT and SNEGSKA (reference sequence). V gave up 6 bases and J gave up 8 bases; unmatched junction bases: 8. CDR3 in DNA: TGCAGTGCAACTCGGACAGGGGAAGATTCACCCCTCCACTTT. This encodes CSATRTGEDSPLHF.

In its sample, this clonotype was seen many times. V gene TRBV20-1 combines with J gene TRBJ1-1, with D possibly matching TRBD1 (6 bases). The CDR3 has 14 residues. In germline, CDR1 is DFQATT, CDR2 SNEGSKA (reference sequence). With 7 bases removed from V and 5 bases from J, the gap between germline ends came to 20 bases. This CDR3 is CSGVEGEVSTEAFF. CDR3 in DNA: TGCAGTGGAGTTGAGGGGGAAGTGAGTACTGAAGCTTTCTTT.

A remark on this clonotype: It may be a read error: a sequence one base away is much more abundant. V gene TRBV19 combines with J gene TRBJ2-5; D is undetermined. Per germline, CDR1 LNHDA and CDR2 SQIVND (reference sequence). CDR3 length: 12 amino acids. CDR3 residues: CAHDPLLETRYF. The CDR3 nucleotides are TGTGCTCATGACCCGTTATTGGAGACCCGGTACTTC.

This clonotype was recorded at least ten times. V is TRBV12-3 or TRBV12-4 and J is TRBJ1-3; D not certain. Trimming took off 5 bases at V and 0 bases at J, with 5 bases between the two ends. The CDR3 runs 13 residues. CDR3 amino acids: CASSQHSGNTIYF. The CDR3 DNA is TGTGCCAGCAGTCAGCACTCTGGAAACACCATATATTTT.

The gene calls are TRBV2 and TRBJ2-2; D ambiguous. CDR1 and CDR2 (germline): SNHLY, FYNNEI. V was pared by 6 bases and J by 0 bases, with 14 bases between. CDR3 length: 16 residues. For the CDR3, the DNA is TGTGCCAGCAGCCTCCTAGACACCGCGAACACCGGGGAGCTGTTTTTT. Its protein product is CASSLLDTANTGELFF.

This clonotype turned up a few times. An end of the junction does not agree with germline; a read error may underlie this. The chain joins TRBV19 to TRBJ1-5; the match to TRBD1 covers 8 bases. The CDR3 covers 15 residues. Germline V gives CDR1 LNHDA, CDR2 SQIVND (reference sequence). The DNA of the CDR3 is TGTGCCAGTAATATACAGGGGGGCTACAATCAGCCCCAGCATTTT. This sequence encodes CASNIQGGYNQPQHF.

The chain couples TRBV9 to TRBJ2-3; weak D call: TRBD2 (6 bases). CDR1 is SGDLS, CDR2 YYNGEE, per germline. CDR3 length: 15 amino acids. The V end was cut by 5 bases, the J end by 2 bases, with 15 bases between. For the CDR3, the DNA is TGTGCCAGCAGTCGACCGGGACTTAACACAGATACGCAGTATTTT. Its translation: CASSRPGLNTDTQYF.

This clonotype was seen at least ten times. The gene calls are TRBV29-1 and TRBJ2-5; TRBD1 matches 7 bases. Germline CDR1 is SQVTM and CDR2 is ANQGSEA. The CDR3 length is 13 residues. V trimming: 6 bases; J trimming: 5 bases; junction bases outside the gene matches: 9. The CDR3 nucleotides read TGCAGCGTGGGTCAGGGGGAAGGGGAGACCCAGTACTTC. Translated, it gives CSVGQGEGETQYF.

In its sample, this clonotype was seen many times. The chain joins TRBV15 to TRBJ1-5; D is unclear. Germline lookup yields CDR1 LNHNV and CDR2 YYDKDF (reference sequence). Trimming left V 5 bases short and J 6 bases short, with 14 bases between. CDR3 length: 14 residues. The CDR3 nucleotides read TGTGCCACCAGCGGTGAGGAGGCGATTCAGCCCCAGCATTTT. Translating it yields CATSGEEAIQPQHF.